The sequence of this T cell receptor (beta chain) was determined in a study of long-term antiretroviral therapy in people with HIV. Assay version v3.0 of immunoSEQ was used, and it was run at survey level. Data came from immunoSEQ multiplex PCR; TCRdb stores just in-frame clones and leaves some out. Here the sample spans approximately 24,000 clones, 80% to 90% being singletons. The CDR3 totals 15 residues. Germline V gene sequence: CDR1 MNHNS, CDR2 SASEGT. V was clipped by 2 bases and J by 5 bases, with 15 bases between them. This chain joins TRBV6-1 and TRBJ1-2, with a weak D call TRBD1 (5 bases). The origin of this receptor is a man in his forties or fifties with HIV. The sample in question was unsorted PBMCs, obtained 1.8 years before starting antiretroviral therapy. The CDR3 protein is CASSENLPGSYGYTF. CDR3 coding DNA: TGTGCCAGCAGTGAAAATCTGCCAGGGTCATATGGCTACACCTTC.